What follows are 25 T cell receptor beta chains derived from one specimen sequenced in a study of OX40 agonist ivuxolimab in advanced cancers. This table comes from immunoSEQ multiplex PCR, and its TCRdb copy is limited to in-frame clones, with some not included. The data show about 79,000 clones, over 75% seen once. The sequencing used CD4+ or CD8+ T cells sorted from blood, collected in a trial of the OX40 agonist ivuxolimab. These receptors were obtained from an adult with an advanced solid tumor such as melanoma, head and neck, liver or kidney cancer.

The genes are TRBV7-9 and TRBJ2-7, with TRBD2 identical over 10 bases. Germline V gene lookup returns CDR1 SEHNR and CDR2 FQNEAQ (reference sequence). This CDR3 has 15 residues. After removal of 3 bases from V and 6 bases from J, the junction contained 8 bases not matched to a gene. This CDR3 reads CASSFYSGRNSEQYF. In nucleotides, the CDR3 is TGTGCCAGCAGCTTCTATAGCGGGAGGAATTCCGAGCAGTACTTC.

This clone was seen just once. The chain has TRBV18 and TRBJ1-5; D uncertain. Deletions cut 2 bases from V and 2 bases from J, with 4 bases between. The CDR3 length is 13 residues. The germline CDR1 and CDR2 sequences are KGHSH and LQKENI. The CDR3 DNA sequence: TGTGCCAGCTCACCAGGGGGCAATCAGCCCCAGCATTTT. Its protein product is CASSPGGNQPQHF. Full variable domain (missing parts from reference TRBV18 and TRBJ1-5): NAGVMQNPRHLVRRRGQEARLRCSPMKGHSHVYWYRQLPEEGLKFMVYLQKENIIDESGMPKERFSAEFPKEGPSILRIQQVVRGDSAAYFCASSPGGNQPQHFGDGTRLSIL.

The CDR3 coding sequence is TGTGCCAGCAGGAGTGGGGGGCTCAACTATGGCTACACCTTC. It translates to CASRSGGLNYGYTF. The rearrangement joins TRBV27 to TRBJ1-2; the D gene is possibly TRBD1 (6 bases). The CDR3 is 14 amino acids. V gave up 6 bases and J gave up 2 bases, with 13 bases separating them. Looked up from germline, CDR1 is MNHEY and CDR2 is SMNVEV (reference sequence).

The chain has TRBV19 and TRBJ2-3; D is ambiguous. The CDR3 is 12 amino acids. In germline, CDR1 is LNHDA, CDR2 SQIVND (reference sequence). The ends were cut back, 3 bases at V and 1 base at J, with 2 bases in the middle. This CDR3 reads CASSMGTDTQYF. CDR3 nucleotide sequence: TGTGCCAGTAGTATGGGCACAGATACGCAGTATTTT.

CDR3 sequence: CASSRTVVQPQHF. As DNA, the CDR3 is TGTGCCAGTAGCCGGACAGTTGTTCAGCCCCAGCATTTT. The gene calls are TRBV19 and TRBJ1-5; D is perhaps TRBD1 (6 bases). The V and J ends lost 6 bases and 6 bases respectively, with 12 bases between them. This CDR3 has 13 residues. Germline CDR1 reads LNHDA; CDR2 reads SQIVND (reference sequence).

The CDR3 here is CASSLSGGAQETQYF. CDR3 nucleotide sequence: TGTGCCAGCAGCTTATCGGGCGGGGCGCAAGAGACCCAGTACTTC. The J gene is TRBJ2-5, the V gene TRBV7-9; a possible D gene is TRBD2 (6 bases). CDR3 length: 15 residues. Germline lookup yields CDR1 SEHNR and CDR2 FQNEAQ (reference sequence). Trimming took off 2 bases at V and 2 bases at J, with 12 bases between the two ends.

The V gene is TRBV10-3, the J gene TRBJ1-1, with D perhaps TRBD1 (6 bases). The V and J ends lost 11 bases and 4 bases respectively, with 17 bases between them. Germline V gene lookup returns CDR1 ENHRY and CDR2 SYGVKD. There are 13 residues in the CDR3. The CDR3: CAVTGSQGTEAFF. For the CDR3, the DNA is TGTGCCGTAACAGGGTCTCAGGGCACTGAAGCTTTCTTT.

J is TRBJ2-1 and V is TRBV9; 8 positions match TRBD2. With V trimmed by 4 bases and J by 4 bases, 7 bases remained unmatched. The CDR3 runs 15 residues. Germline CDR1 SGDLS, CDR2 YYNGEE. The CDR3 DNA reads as TGTGCCAGCAGCCTGACAGCGGGGGTTTACAATGAGCAGTTCTTC. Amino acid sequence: CASSLTAGVYNEQFF. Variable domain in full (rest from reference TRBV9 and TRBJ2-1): DSGVTQTPKHLITATGQRVTLRCSPRSGDLSVYWYQQSLDQGLQFLIQYYNGEERAKGNILERFSAQQFPDLHSELNLSSLELGDSALYFCASSLTAGVYNEQFFGPGTRLTVL.

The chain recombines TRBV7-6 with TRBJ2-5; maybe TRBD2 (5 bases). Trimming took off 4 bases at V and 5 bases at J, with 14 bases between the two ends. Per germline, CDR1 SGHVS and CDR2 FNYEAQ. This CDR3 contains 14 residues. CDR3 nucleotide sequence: TGTGCCAGCAGCTCCCAGCGGTCGGAGGAGACCCAGTACTTC. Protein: CASSSQRSEETQYF.

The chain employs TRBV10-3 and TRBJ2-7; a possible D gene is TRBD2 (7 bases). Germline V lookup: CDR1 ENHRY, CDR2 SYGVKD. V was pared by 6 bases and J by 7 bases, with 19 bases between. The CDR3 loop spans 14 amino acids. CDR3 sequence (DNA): TGTGCCATCAGGAGGGCTAGCGGAGGGGGGGAGCAGTACTTC. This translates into CAIRRASGGGEQYF.

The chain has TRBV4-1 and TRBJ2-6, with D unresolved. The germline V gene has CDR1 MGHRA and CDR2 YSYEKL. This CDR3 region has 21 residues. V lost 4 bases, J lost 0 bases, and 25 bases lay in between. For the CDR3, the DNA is TGCGCCAGCAGCCGCCCAGGCCACTCAAGGTTATCTAGCTCTGGGGCCAACGTCCTGACTTTC. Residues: CASSRPGHSRLSSSGANVLTF.

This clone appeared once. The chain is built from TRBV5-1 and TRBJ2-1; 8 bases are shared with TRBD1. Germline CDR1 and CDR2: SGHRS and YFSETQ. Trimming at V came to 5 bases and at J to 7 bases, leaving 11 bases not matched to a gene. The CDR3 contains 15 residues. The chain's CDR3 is CASREGQGLGNEQFF. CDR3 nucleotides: TGCGCCAGCAGGGAAGGACAGGGCTTGGGGAATGAGCAGTTCTTC.

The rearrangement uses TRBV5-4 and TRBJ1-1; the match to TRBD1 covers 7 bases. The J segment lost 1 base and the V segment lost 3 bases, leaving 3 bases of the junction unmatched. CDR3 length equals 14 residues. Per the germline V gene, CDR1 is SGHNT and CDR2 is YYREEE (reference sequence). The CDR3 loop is CASSSQGENTEAFF. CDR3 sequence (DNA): TGTGCCAGCAGCTCTCAGGGGGAGAACACTGAAGCTTTCTTT.

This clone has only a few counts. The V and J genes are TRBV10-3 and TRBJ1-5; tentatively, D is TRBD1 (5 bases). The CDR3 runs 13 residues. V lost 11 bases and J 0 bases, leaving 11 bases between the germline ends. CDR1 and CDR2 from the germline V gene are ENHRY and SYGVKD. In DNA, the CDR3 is TGTGCCGTCGGGACGGATAGCAATCAGCCCCAGCATTTT. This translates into CAVGTDSNQPQHF.

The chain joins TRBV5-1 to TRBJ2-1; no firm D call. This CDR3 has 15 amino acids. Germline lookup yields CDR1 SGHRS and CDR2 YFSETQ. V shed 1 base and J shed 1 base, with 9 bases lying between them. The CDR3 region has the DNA TGCGCCAGCAGCTTGTCCTACCAATCCTACAATGAGCAGTTCTTC. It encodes CASSLSYQSYNEQFF.

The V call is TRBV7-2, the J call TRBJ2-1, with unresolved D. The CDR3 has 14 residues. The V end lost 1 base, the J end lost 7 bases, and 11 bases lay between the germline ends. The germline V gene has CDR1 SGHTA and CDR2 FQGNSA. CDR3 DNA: TGTGCCAGCAGCTTAGTTAATTCCGAGAATGAGCAGTTCTTC. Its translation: CASSLVNSENEQFF.

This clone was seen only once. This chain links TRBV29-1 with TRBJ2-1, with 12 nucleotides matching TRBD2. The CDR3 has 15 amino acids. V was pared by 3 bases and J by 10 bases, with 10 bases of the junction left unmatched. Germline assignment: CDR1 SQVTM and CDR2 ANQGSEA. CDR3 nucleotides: TGCAGCGTTGACCTACTAGCGGGGGGCGTGCGGGAGCAGTTCTTC. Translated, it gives CSVDLLAGGVREQFF.

CDR3 in amino acids: CASSPTTRRPNEQFF. The CDR3 nucleotides are TGTGCCAGCAGCCCCACAACCCGACGCCCCAATGAGCAGTTCTTC. This chain connects TRBV7-9 to TRBJ2-1; the D is unclear. Germline CDR1 reads SEHNR; CDR2 reads FQNEAQ (reference sequence). V lost 5 bases and J 6 bases, leaving 17 bases between the germline ends. The CDR3 is 15 residues long. Together with reference TRBV7-9 and TRBJ2-1, the CDR3 gives the full variable domain: DTGVSQNPRHKITKRGQNVTFRCDPISEHNRLYWYRQTLGQGPEFLTYFQNEAQLEKSRLLSDRFSAERPKGSFSTLEIQRTEQGDSAMYLCASSPTTRRPNEQFFGPGTRLTVL.

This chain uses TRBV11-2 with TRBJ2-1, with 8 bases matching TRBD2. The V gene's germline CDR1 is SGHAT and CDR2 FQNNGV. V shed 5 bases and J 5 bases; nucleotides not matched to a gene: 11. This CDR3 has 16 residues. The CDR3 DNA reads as TGTGCCAGCAGCCCCCGCTTAGCGGGATCCCACAATGAGCAGTTCTTC. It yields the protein CASSPRLAGSHNEQFF.

DNA of the CDR3: TGCGCCAGCAGCTTTGGAGCTAGCGGGATGCAGTTCTTC. Amino acids: CASSFGASGMQFF. V gene TRBV5-1 combines with J gene TRBJ2-1; 9 bases agree with TRBD2. Trimming removed 2 bases from V and 12 bases from J; junction bases left unmatched: 6. The CDR3 totals 13 residues. The germline V gene encodes CDR1 SGHRS and CDR2 YFSETQ.

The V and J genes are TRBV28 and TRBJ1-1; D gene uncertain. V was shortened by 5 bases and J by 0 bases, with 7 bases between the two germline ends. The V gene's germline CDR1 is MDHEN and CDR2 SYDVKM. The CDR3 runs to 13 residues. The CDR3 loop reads CASSPTLNTEAFF. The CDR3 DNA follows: TGTGCCAGCAGTCCGACCCTGAACACTGAAGCTTTCTTT.

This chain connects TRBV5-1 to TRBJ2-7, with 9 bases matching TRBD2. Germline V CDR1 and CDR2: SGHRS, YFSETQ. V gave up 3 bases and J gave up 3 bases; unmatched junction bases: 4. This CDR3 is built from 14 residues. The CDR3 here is CASSSQTSGYEQYF. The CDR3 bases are TGCGCCAGCAGCTCTCAGACTAGCGGCTACGAGCAGTACTTC. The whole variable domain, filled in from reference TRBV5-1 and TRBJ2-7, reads KAGVTQTPRYLIKTRGQQVTLSCSPISGHRSVSWYQQTPGQGLQFLFEYFSETQRNKGNFPGRFSGRQFSNSRSEMNVSTLELGDSALYLCASSSQTSGYEQYFGPGTRLTVT.

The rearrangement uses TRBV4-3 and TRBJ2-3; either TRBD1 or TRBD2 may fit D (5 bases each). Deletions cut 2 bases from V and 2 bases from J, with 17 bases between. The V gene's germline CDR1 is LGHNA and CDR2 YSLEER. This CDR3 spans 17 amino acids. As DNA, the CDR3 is TGCGCCAGCAGCCAAAGCCCAAGGGGACGGAACACAGATACGCAGTATTTT. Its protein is CASSQSPRGRNTDTQYF.

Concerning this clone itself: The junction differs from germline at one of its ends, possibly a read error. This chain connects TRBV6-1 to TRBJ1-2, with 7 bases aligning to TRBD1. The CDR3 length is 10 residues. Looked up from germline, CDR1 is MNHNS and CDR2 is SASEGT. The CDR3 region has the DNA TGTGCCAGCAGTGAGTGGGACAGCCACTTC. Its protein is CASSEWDSHF.

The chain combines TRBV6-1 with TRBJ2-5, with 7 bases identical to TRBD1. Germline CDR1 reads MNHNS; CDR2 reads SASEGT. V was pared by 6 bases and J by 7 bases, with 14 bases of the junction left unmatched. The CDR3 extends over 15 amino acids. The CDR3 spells CASSRRDSSLGTQYF. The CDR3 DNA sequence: TGTGCCAGCAGCCGCCGGGACAGTTCCTTAGGGACCCAGTACTTC.